The rows below give T cell receptor beta chains drawn from one sample of a study of T cell responses to AZD1222 COVID-19 vaccine. The table came from immunoSEQ multiplex PCR; TCRdb's copy has only in-frame clones and leaves some out. The sample lists about 110,000 clones, 88% occurring once. The sequences come from peripheral blood, collected 28 days after the second AZD1222 dose. The origin of the receptors is an adult who received the AZD1222 COVID-19 vaccine. The CDR3 runs from the conserved cysteine through the conserved F or W. Each record gives: D gene, clone size, V gene, J gene, CDR3 DNA, CDR3 protein. A D gene is named only where the DNA matches it firmly. Only some rows state a clone size, as once, few, many or a class for expanded clones.

d_call: -; clone_size: -; v_call: TRBV19; j_call: TRBJ1-5; cdr3_nt: TGTGCCAGTACCCCGGGACGGGGTTATCAGCCCCAGCATTTT; cdr3_aa: CASTPGRGYQPQHF
d_call: -; clone_size: -; v_call: TRBV28; j_call: TRBJ2-2; cdr3_nt: TGTGCCAGCATCTCGAGTCTCCCCGGGGAGCTGTTTTTT; cdr3_aa: CASISSLPGELFF
d_call: -; clone_size: -; v_call: TRBV20-1; j_call: TRBJ2-1; cdr3_nt: TGCAGTGCTAGAGGGGGCCGAGAGCAGTTCTTC; cdr3_aa: CSARGGREQFF
d_call: -; clone_size: -; v_call: TRBV29-1; j_call: TRBJ2-7; cdr3_nt: TGCAGCGTTGGGAAGGTGGGGCTAGGATACGAGCAGTACTTC; cdr3_aa: CSVGKVGLGYEQYF
d_call: -; clone_size: -; v_call: TRBV3-1/TRBV3-2; j_call: TRBJ1-5; cdr3_nt: TGTGCCAGCAGCCCCTCGAGTGGGACACCTAATCAGCCCCAGCATTTT; cdr3_aa: CASSPSSGTPNQPQHF
d_call: -; clone_size: -; v_call: TRBV5-4; j_call: TRBJ1-3; cdr3_nt: TGTGCCAGCAGCCTCATTAATGGAAACACCATATATTTT; cdr3_aa: CASSLINGNTIYF
d_call: TRBD1; clone_size: -; v_call: TRBV7-2; j_call: TRBJ1-5; cdr3_nt: TGTGCCAGCAGCCCCCAACAGGGGTCGAGCAATCAGCCCCAGCATTTT; cdr3_aa: CASSPQQGSSNQPQHF
d_call: -; clone_size: -; v_call: TRBV5-6; j_call: TRBJ2-5; cdr3_nt: TGTGCCAGCAGCCCTCGACGGAGATCTTTTCAAGAGACCCAGTACTTC; cdr3_aa: CASSPRRRSFQETQYF
d_call: TRBD1; clone_size: few; v_call: TRBV2; j_call: TRBJ1-4; cdr3_nt: TGTGCCAGCAGTGGGGACAGGGGATTGGGGTATGAAAAACTGTTTTTT; cdr3_aa: CASSGDRGLGYEKLFF
d_call: -; clone_size: -; v_call: TRBV4-2; j_call: TRBJ2-2; cdr3_nt: TGTGCCAGCAGCCAGAACCCCCTCGGCACCGGGGAGCTGTTTTTT; cdr3_aa: CASSQNPLGTGELFF
d_call: -; clone_size: -; v_call: TRBV7-2; j_call: TRBJ1-6; cdr3_nt: TGTGCCAGCAGCCTTGGGGTTGTTAATTCACCCCTCCACTTT; cdr3_aa: CASSLGVVNSPLHF
d_call: TRBD1; clone_size: -; v_call: TRBV7-6; j_call: TRBJ1-1; cdr3_nt: TGTGCCAGCAGCTTAGCCACCGGGACAGTGAACACTGAAGCTTTCTTT; cdr3_aa: CASSLATGTVNTEAFF
d_call: TRBD1; clone_size: few; v_call: TRBV19; j_call: TRBJ1-5; cdr3_nt: TGTGCCAGTAGAACGACCGGGACAGGGGTTGGGAGCAATCAGCCCCAGCATTTT; cdr3_aa: CASRTTGTGVGSNQPQHF
d_call: -; clone_size: -; v_call: TRBV6-5; j_call: TRBJ1-2; cdr3_nt: TGTGCCAGCAGTTCACCGGTATCAGGGGACTATGGCTACACCTTC; cdr3_aa: CASSSPVSGDYGYTF
d_call: TRBD1; clone_size: -; v_call: TRBV7-9; j_call: TRBJ1-5; cdr3_nt: TGTGCCAGCAGCCCAGGGACAGGGCGCAATCAGCCCCAGCATTTT; cdr3_aa: CASSPGTGRNQPQHF
d_call: TRBD1; clone_size: few; v_call: TRBV7-9; j_call: TRBJ1-5; cdr3_nt: TGTGCCAGCAGCTCACAGGGGGTGGGTCAGCCCCAGCATTTT; cdr3_aa: CASSSQGVGQPQHF
d_call: TRBD2; clone_size: -; v_call: TRBV27; j_call: TRBJ2-1; cdr3_nt: TGTGCCAGCAGTTTAGGAAGCGGGGGGAGACTCTACAATGAGCAGTTCTTC; cdr3_aa: CASSLGSGGRLYNEQFF
d_call: TRBD1; clone_size: -; v_call: TRBV9; j_call: TRBJ1-2; cdr3_nt: TGTGCCAGCAGCTCCCGGGACAGTGGTAACTATGGCTACACCTTC; cdr3_aa: CASSSRDSGNYGYTF
d_call: -; clone_size: -; v_call: TRBV5-4; j_call: TRBJ2-3; cdr3_nt: TGTGCCAGCAGCTTGAGGGAGCTACCCACAGATACGCAGTATTTT; cdr3_aa: CASSLRELPTDTQYF
d_call: -; clone_size: -; v_call: TRBV19; j_call: TRBJ2-5; cdr3_nt: TGTGCCAGTAGTCCCCATGGTGGGGGGACCCAGTACTTC; cdr3_aa: CASSPHGGGTQYF
d_call: -; clone_size: -; v_call: TRBV5-4; j_call: TRBJ2-5; cdr3_nt: TGTGCCAGCAGCTTGAGTATGTCAGAGCAGGCCCAGTACTTC; cdr3_aa: CASSLSMSEQAQYF